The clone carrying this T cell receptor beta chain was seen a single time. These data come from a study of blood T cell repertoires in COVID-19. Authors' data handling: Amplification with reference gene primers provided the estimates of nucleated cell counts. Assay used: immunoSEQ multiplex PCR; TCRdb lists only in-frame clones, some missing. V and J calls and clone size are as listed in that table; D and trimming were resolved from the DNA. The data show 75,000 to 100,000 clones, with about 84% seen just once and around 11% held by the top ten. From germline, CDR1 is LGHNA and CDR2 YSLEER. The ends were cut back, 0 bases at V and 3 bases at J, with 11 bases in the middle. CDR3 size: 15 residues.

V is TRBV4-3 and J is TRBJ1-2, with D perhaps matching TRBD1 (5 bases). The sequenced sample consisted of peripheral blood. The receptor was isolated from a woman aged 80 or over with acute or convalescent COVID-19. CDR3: CASSQERQGHYGYTF. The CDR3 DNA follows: TGCGCCAGCAGCCAAGAACGGCAGGGCCACTATGGCTACACCTTC.